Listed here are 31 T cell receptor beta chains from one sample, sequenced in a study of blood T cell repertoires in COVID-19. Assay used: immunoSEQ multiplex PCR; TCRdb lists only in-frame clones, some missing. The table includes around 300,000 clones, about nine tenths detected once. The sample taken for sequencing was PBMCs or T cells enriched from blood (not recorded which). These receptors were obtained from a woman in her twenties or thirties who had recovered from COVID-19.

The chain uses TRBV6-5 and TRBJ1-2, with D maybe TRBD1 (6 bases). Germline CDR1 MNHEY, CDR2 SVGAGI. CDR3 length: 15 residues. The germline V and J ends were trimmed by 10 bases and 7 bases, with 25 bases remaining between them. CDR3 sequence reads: CATKLKGRGIGGYTF. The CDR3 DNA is TGTGCCACCAAACTTAAGGGCAGGGGAATCGGTGGCTACACCTTC.

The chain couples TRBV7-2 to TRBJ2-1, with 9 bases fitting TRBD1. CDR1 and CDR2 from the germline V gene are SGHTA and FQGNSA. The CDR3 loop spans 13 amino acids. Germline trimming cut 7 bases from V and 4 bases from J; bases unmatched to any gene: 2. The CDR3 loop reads CASTGQGYNEQFF. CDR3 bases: TGTGCCAGCACCGGACAGGGGTACAATGAGCAGTTCTTC.

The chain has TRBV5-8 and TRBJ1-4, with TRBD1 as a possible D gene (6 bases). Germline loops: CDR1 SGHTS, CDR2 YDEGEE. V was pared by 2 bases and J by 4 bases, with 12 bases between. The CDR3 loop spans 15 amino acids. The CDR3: CASSFLGQNNEKLFF. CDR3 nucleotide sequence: TGTGCCAGCAGCTTCTTAGGACAGAATAATGAAAAACTGTTTTTT. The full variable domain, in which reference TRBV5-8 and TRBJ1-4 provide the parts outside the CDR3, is EAGVTQSPTHLIKTRGQQATLRCSPISGHTSVYWYQQALGLGLQFLLWYDEGEERNRGNFPPRFSGRQFPNYSSELNVNALELEDSALYLCASSFLGQNNEKLFFGSGTQLSVL.

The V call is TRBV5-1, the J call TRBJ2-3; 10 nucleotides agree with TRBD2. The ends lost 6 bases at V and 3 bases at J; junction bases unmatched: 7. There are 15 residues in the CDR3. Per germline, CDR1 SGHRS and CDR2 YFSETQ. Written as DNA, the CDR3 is TGCGCCAGCAAAATAGCGGGAGGCACGACAGATACGCAGTATTTT. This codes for CASKIAGGTTDTQYF. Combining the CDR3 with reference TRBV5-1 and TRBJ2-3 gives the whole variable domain KAGVTQTPRYLIKTRGQQVTLSCSPISGHRSVSWYQQTPGQGLQFLFEYFSETQRNKGNFPGRFSGRQFSNSRSEMNVSTLELGDSALYLCASKIAGGTTDTQYFGPGTRLTVL.

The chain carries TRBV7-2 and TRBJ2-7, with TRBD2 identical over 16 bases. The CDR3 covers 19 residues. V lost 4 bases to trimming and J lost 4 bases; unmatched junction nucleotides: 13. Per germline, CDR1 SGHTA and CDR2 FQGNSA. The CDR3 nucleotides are TGTGCCAGCAGCTCCCCTCCGGGACTAGCGGGAGGGCGTAGGTACGAGCAGTACTTC. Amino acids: CASSSPPGLAGGRRYEQYF.

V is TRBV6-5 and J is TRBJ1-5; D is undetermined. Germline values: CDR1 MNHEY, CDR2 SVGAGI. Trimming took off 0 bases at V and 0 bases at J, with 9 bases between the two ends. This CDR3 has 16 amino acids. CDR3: CASSYSAVNSNQPQHF. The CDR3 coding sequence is TGTGCCAGCAGTTACTCTGCAGTCAATAGCAATCAGCCCCAGCATTTT.

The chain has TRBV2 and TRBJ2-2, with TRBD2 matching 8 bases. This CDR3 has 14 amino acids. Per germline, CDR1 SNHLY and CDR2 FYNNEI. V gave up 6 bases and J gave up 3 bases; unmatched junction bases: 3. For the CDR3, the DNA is TGTGCCAGCAGACGGGAGGGCGACACCGGGGAGCTGTTTTTT. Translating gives CASRREGDTGELFF.

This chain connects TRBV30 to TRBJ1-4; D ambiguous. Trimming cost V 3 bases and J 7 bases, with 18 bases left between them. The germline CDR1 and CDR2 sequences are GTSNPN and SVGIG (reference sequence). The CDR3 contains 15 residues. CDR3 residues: CAWSLRTLRGEKLFF. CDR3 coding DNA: TGTGCCTGGAGCTTAAGGACCTTGCGGGGTGAAAAACTGTTTTTT.

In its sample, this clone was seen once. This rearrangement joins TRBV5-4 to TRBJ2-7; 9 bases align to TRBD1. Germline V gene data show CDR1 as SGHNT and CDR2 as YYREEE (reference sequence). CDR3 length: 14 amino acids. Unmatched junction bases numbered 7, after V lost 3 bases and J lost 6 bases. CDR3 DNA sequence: TGTGCCAGCAGCTCGACAGGGGGAGACTCCGAGCAGTACTTC. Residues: CASSSTGGDSEQYF.

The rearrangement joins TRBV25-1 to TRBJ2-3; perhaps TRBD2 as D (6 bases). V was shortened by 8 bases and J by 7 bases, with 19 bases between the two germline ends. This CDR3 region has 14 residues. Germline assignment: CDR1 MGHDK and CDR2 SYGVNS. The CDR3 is CASRRRGAENTQYF. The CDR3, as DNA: TGTGCCAGCCGTCGGCGGGGCGCCGAAAATACGCAGTATTTT.

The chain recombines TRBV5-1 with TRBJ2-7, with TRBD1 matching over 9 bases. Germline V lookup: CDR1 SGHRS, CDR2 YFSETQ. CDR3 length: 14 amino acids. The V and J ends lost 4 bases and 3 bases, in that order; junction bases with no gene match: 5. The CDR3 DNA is TGCGCCAGCAGCCCGGGACAGGGTTACTACGAGCAGTACTTC. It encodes CASSPGQGYYEQYF.

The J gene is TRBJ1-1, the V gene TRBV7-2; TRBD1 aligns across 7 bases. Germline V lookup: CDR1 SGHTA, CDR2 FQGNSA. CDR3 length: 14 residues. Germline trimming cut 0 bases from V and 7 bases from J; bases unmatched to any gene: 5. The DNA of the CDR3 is TGTGCCAGCAGCTTAGCGAGGGGGCAGGGTGAAGCTTTCTTT. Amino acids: CASSLARGQGEAFF. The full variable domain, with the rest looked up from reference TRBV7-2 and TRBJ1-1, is GAGVSQSPSNKVTEKGKDVELRCDPISGHTALYWYRQSLGQGLEFLIYFQGNSAPDKSGLPSDRFSAERTGGSVSTLTIQRTQQEDSAVYLCASSLARGQGEAFFGQGTRLTVV.

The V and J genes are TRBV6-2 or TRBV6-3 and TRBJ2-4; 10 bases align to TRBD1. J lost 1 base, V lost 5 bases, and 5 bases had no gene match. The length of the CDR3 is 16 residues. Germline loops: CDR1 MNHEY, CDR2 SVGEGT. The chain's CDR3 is CASSRDRGLAKNIQYF. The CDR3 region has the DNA TGTGCCAGCAGTCGTGACAGGGGGCTCGCCAAAAACATTCAGTACTTC.

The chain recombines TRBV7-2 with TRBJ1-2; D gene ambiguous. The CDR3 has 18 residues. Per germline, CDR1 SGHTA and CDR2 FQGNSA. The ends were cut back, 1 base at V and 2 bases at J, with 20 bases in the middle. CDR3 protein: CASSLDKTSKNWNYGYTF. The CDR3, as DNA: TGTGCCAGCAGCTTAGATAAGACTTCTAAAAATTGGAACTATGGCTACACCTTC.

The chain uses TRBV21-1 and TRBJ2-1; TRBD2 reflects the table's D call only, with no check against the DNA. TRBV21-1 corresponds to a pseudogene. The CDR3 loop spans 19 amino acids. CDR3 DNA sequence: TGTGCCAGCCGCCCCGGGGTGTACAGCGGGAGGGCTGCCTACAATGAGCAGTTCTTC. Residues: CASRPGVYSGRAAYNEQFF.

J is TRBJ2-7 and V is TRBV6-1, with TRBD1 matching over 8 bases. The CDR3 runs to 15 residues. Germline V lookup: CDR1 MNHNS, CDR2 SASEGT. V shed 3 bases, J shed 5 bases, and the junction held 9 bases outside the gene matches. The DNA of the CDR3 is TGTGCCAGCAGTGACGTTGGGACAGGATCCCACGAGCAGTACTTC. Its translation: CASSDVGTGSHEQYF.

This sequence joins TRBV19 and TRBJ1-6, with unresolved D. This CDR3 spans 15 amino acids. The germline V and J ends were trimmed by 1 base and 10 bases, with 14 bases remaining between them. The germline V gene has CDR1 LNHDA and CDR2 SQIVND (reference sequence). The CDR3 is CASSIGVCAGSPLHF. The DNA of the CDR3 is TGTGCCAGTAGTATAGGGGTCTGTGCGGGATCACCCCTCCACTTT.

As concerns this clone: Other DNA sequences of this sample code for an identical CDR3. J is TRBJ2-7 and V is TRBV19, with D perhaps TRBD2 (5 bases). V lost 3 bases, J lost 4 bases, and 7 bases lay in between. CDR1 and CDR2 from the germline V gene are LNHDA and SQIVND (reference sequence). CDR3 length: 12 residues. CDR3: CASSIPGYEQYF. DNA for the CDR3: TGTGCCAGTAGTATCCCGGGGTACGAGCAGTACTTC.

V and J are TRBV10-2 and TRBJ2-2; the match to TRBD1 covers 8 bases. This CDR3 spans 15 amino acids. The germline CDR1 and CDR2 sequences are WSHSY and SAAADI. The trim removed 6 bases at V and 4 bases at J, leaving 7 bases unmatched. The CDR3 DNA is TGCGCCAGCAGCCCAGGGGGCGCGGGCACCGGGGAGCTGTTTTTT. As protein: CASSPGGAGTGELFF.

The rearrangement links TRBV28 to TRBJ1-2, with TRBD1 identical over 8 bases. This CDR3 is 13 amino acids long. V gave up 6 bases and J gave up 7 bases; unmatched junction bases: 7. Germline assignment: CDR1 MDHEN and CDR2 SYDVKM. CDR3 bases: TGTGCCAGCAGGAGCCCGGACAGGGTTGGCTACACCTTC. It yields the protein CASRSPDRVGYTF.

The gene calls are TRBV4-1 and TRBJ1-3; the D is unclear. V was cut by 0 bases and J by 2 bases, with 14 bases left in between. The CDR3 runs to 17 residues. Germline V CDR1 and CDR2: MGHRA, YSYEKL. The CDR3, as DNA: TGCGCCAGCAGCCAAGAGCAGGTCGCGCAACCTGGAAACACCATATATTTT. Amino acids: CASSQEQVAQPGNTIYF.

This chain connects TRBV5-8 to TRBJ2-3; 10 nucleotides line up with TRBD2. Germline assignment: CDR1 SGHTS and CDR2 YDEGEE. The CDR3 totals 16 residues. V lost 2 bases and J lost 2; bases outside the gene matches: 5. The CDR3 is CASSFTGTSDTDTQYF. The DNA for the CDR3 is TGTGCCAGCAGCTTTACCGGGACTAGCGACACAGATACGCAGTATTTT. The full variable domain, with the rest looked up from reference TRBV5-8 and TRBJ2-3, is EAGVTQSPTHLIKTRGQQATLRCSPISGHTSVYWYQQALGLGLQFLLWYDEGEERNRGNFPPRFSGRQFPNYSSELNVNALELEDSALYLCASSFTGTSDTDTQYFGPGTRLTVL.

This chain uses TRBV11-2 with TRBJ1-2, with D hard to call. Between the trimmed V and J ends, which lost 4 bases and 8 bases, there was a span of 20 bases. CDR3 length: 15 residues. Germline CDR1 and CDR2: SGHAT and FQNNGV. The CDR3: CASSSSRPRPEGYTF. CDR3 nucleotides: TGTGCCAGCAGCTCCTCAAGGCCCCGACCGGAGGGCTACACCTTC.

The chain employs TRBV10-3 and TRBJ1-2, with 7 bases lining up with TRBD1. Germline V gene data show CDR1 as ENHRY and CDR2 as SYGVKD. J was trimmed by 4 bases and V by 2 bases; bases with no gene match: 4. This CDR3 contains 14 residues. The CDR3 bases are TGTGCCATCAGTGAGGACAGGGCCTCCTATGGCTACACCTTC. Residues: CAISEDRASYGYTF.

The CDR3, as DNA: TGCGCCAGCAGCCAAGAGGCTAGCGTTTGGTCTGGGGCCAACGTCCTGACTTTC. Translation gives CASSQEASVWSGANVLTF. The rearrangement joins TRBV4-3 to TRBJ2-6, with D possibly TRBD2 on 6 matching bases. The CDR3 loop spans 18 amino acids. V was shortened by 0 bases and J by 1 base, with 13 bases between the two germline ends. Germline-derived CDR1 and CDR2 are LGHNA and YSLEER.

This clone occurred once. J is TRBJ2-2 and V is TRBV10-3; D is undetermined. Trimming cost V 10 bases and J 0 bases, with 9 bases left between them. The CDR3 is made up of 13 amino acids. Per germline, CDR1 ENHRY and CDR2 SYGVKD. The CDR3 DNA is TGTGCCACCACAGATACGAACACCGGGGAGCTGTTTTTT. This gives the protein CATTDTNTGELFF.

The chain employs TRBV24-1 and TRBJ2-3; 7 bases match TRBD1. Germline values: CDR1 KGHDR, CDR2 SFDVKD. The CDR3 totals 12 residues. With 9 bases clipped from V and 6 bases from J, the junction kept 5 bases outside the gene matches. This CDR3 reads CATSTRGDTQYF. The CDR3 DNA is TGTGCCACCTCAACCAGGGGGGATACGCAGTATTTT.

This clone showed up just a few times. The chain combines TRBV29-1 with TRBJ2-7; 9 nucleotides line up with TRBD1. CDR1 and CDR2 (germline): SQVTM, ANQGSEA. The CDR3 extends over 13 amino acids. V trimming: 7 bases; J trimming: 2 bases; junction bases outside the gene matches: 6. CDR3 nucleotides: TGCAGCGCTACAGGGACAGGGCCCTACGAGCAGTACTTC. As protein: CSATGTGPYEQYF.

DNA for the CDR3: TGTGCCAGCAGACGTGGGAGTTCCGGGGAGCTGTTTTTT. Translated: CASRRGSSGELFF. V is TRBV12-3 or TRBV12-4 and J is TRBJ2-2; tentatively, D is TRBD2 (5 bases). CDR3 length: 13 residues. Trimming stripped 6 bases from V and 6 bases from J, with 11 bases between.

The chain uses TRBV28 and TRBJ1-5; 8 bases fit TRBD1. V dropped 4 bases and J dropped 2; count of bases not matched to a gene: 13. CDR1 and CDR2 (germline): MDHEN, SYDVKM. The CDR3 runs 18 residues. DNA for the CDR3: TGTGCCAGCAGTTCCCCCAGGGGGCATTCCAGGGGCAATCAGCCCCAGCATTTT. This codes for CASSSPRGHSRGNQPQHF.

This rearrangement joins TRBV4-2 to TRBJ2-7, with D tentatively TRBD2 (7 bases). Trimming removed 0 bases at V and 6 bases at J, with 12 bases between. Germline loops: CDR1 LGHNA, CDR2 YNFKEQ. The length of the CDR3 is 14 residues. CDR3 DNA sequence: TGTGCCAGCAGCCAAGATTGGGGGGGCCGCGAGCAGTACTTC. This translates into CASSQDWGGREQYF.